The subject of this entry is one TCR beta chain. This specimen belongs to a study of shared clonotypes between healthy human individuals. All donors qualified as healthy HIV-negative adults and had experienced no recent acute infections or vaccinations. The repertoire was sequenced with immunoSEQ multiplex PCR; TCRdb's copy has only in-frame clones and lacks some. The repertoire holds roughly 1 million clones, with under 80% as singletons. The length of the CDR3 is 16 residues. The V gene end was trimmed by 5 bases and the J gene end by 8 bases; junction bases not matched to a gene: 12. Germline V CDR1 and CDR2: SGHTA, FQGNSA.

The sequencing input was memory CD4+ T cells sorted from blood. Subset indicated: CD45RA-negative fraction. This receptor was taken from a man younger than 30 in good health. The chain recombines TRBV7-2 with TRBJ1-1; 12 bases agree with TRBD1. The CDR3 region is CASSLWGQGAIREAFF. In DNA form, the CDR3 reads TGTGCCAGCAGCCTATGGGGACAGGGGGCTATAAGGGAAGCTTTCTTT.